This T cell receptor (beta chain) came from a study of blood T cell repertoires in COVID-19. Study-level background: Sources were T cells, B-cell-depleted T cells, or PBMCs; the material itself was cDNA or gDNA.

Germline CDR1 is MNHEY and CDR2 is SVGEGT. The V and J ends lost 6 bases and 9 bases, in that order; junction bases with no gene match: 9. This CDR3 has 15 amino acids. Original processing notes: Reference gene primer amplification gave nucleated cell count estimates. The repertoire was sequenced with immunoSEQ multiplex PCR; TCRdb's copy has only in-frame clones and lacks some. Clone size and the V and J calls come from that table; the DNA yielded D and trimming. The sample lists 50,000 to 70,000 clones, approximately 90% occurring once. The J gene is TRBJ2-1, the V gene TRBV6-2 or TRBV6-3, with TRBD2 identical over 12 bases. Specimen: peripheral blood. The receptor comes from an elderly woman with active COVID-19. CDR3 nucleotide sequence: TGTGCCAGCAGCAAACTAGCGGGAGGATCCGGTGAGCAGTTCTTC. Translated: CASSKLAGGSGEQFF.